This record covers a single T cell receptor beta chain. This clonotype was found many times. This clone's antigen is unknown. Base-call qualities are not available, and no considerably larger clone is one nucleotide away. Clipping removes 5 bases from V and 4 bases from J, with 7 as the unmatched junction base count. The germline V gene sets CDR1 to MNHNS and CDR2 to SASEGT. The CDR3 has 15 amino acids, counting the end cysteine and phenylalanine. Only the CDR3 DNA stays, 45 bases, in frame from base 1. Hyperthyroidism patients were newly diagnosed, with disease duration under 2 months, and aged 18 to 65 years. The study excluded patients with uncontrolled infections, other autoimmune diseases, pregnancy or lactation. Diagnoses relied on clinical symptoms, serum thyroxine and TRAb, thyroid ultrasound and orbital computed tomography. Blood from progressor patients was drawn when they were first diagnosed with hyperthyroidism, before any ophthalmopathy symptoms appeared. PBMCs were separated from roughly 10 ml of fresh peripheral blood using Ficoll-Paque density gradient centrifugation. Progressor patients were initially diagnosed with Graves' hyperthyroidism and developed ophthalmopathy during follow-up. Total RNA was extracted using Trizol reagent, and RNA quality was assessed on an Agilent 2100 Bioanalyzer.

The data were taken from a study of T cells in Graves' hyperthyroidism and ophthalmopathy (dated by TCRdb to about 2019). Regarding the research as a whole: Peripheral blood samples were taken at the time of initial diagnosis, prior to any treatment. To identify TCR V-J signatures that set the groups apart, the researchers used a discovery cohort of 100 patients, made up of some 41 with Graves' ophthalmopathy and about 55 with stable Graves' hyperthyroidism. An independent validation cohort of around 19 hyperthyroidism patients and approximately 17 patients who later progressed to ophthalmopathy tested prospective prediction of ophthalmopathy. For training and testing, the 100 patients in the discovery cohort were randomly divided in a 7:3 ratio. In roughly six Graves' hyperthyroidism patients, the study also compared T-cell repertoires from thyroid tissue with T-cell repertoires from blood. After blood sampling, hyperthyroidism patients were treated with methimazole at a starting dose of 30 mg daily, and ophthalmopathy patients were treated with high-dose intravenous methylprednisolone. TCR Vbeta CDR3 sequencing of 140 or so peripheral blood samples (under 45 ophthalmopathy, roughly 74 hyperthyroidism and approximately 17 progressor patients) is reported in the paper. The investigation overall reported the following: A 13 V-J signature model separated ophthalmopathy from stable hyperthyroidism, with just over 85% sensitivity and about 81% specificity in cross-validation and 80%/75% in testing. Most expanded thyroid clonotypes (frequency above 0.001) were also detected in blood, suggesting blood repertoires may reflect thyroid immune responses. No statistical method was used to fix the sample size in advance, and group allocation was not hidden from the investigators. In validation, progression to ophthalmopathy was predicted by the model with almost 71% sensitivity and 72% to 85% specificity, a median of about 6 months before onset.

The TCR beta CDR3 regions were amplified from the RNA transcripts. The first round of RT-PCR for the TCR CDR3 was performed with the HTBI primer set and the Qiagen OneStep RT-PCR kit. Libraries were constructed in a second round of multiplex PCR, after which size selection and purification were carried out. The libraries were sequenced on an Illumina HiSeq2000 using paired-end 100 bp reads. Under the source paper's analysis protocol: Raw data were processed with SOAPnuke, discarding reads with adapters, uncalled bases, mean Phred below 15, or no exact constant-primer or identifier match. High-quality paired reads were merged using COPE v1.2.5, and each unique nucleotide sequence was defined as a clonotype. Clonotypes were aligned to IMGT TRBV, TRBD and TRBJ reference segments using MiTCR v1.1. Only V-J combinations with frequency above 0.0001, covering approximately 99% of repertoires, were analysed. A TCS score was defined as the ratio between F50 (clonal expansion) and ExV (chaos), using BLOSUM62-based TCRdist between CDR3 peptides within each V-J. Welch's t-statistics and random forest reduced around 550 V-J features to around 14, which were used in a naive Bayes classifier (R e1071). TCRdb cleaned the public reads at Q25 with fastp, built clones with MiXCR and kept in-frame beta chains. Every CDR3 protein is listed once, alongside the most common genes and DNA of its rows. These V and J calls rely on TCRdb rather than the paper's analysis. This sample comprises 130,000 or so distinct CDR3 sequences, over 20% of them detected only once. The biggest ten clones account for over 60% of the sample.

This TCR was recovered from a woman between 50 and 59 years old with Graves' hyperthyroidism that later progressed to Graves' ophthalmopathy. Sample: blood. This sequence uses TRBV6-1 and TRBJ2-1; 8 nucleotides in the junction match TRBD1. The DNA sequence is TGTGCCAGCAGTAACCTTGACAGGGGATACAATGAGCAGTTCTTC. It is translated as CASSNLDRGYNEQFF.